The 26 T cell receptor beta chains presented below share a single source sample, sequenced in a study of CD8 T cells in ankylosing spondylitis. TCRdb ran MiXCR on the 5' RACE reads and lists one entry per CDR3 protein. The sample has some 95,000 distinct CDR3 sequences, roughly 8.8% seen once; the top ten hold under 6%. Sequenced material: blood, either unsorted or a sorted T cell fraction (not recorded which). The receptors come from a male donor with ankylosing spondylitis or in good health (not recorded which).

This clonotype was detected only a few times. The rearrangement uses TRBV7-6 and TRBJ2-5, with TRBD1 identical over 9 bases. Germline CDR1 and CDR2: SGHVS and FNYEAQ. V was clipped by 0 bases and J by 2 bases; unmatched bases: 10. CDR3 length equals 18 residues. The CDR3 sequence: CASSLAGQGFGRQETQYF. CDR3 DNA sequence: TGTGCCAGCAGCTTAGCAGGACAGGGGTTTGGGAGACAAGAGACCCAGTACTTC. Filled out from reference TRBV7-6 and TRBJ2-5, the complete variable domain reads GAGVSQSPRYKVTKRGQDVALRCDPISGHVSLYWYRQALGQGPEFLTYFNYEAQQDKSGLPNDRFSAERPEGSISTLTIQRTEQRDSAMYRCASSLAGQGFGRQETQYFGPGTRLLVL.

This clonotype has a count of ten or more. This chain uses TRBV7-9 with TRBJ2-3; D is undetermined. V was shortened by 0 bases and J by 0 bases, with 7 bases between the two germline ends. Germline V gene data show CDR1 as SEHNR and CDR2 as FQNEAQ (reference sequence). The CDR3 runs to 15 residues. DNA for the CDR3: TGTGCCAGCAGCTTAGCTGGCCCGAGCACAGATACGCAGTATTTT. It codes for CASSLAGPSTDTQYF.

Worth noting for this clonotype: This could be a read error, since a much larger clone is one nucleotide away. The genes are TRBV20-1 and TRBJ1-2; D is ambiguous. This CDR3 is 12 amino acids long. CDR1 DFQATT and CDR2 SNEGSKA come from the germline V gene (reference sequence). The DNA for the CDR3 is TGCAGTGCTGTATACAGAAACTATAGCTACACCTTC. The encoded protein is CSAVYRNYSYTF.

This clonotype turned up a few times. CDR3 coding DNA: TGTGCCAGCAGTCCCGGACGGGAGCAGTACTTC. Translation: CASSPGREQYF. The rearrangement uses TRBV12-3 or TRBV12-4 and TRBJ2-7, with D unresolved. The V and J ends lost 5 bases and 7 bases respectively, with 9 bases between them. CDR3 length equals 11 residues.

This clonotype has ten or more counts. The chain recombines TRBV6-1 with TRBJ1-2; 9 positions agree with TRBD1. The J segment lost 3 bases and the V segment lost 4 bases, leaving 3 bases of the junction unmatched. Germline CDR1 reads MNHNS; CDR2 reads SASEGT. The CDR3 is 14 residues long. The CDR3 DNA reads as TGTGCCAGCAGTGGGGACAGGGTGGACTATGGCTACACCTTC. This encodes CASSGDRVDYGYTF.

This clonotype was counted ten times or more. The rearrangement uses TRBV7-9 and TRBJ2-1; D not certain. Looked up from germline, CDR1 is SEHNR and CDR2 is FQNEAQ (reference sequence). The CDR3 spans 12 residues. V was cut by 5 bases and J by 8 bases, with 10 bases left in between. Written as DNA, the CDR3 is TGTGCCAGCAGCCTCGAAGGCCATGAGCAGTTCTTC. As protein: CASSLEGHEQFF.

This clonotype was observed many times. The rearrangement joins TRBV12-3 or TRBV12-4 to TRBJ2-5, with D possibly TRBD1 on 5 matching bases. Trimming pared 6 bases from V and 4 bases from J, leaving 18 bases between. The CDR3 covers 15 residues. DNA of the CDR3: TGTGCCAGCAGCAAGACCATCGACAGACCAGAGACCCAGTACTTC. Translation: CASSKTIDRPETQYF.

This chain connects TRBV7-2 to TRBJ2-5, with TRBD1 identical over 10 bases. The V gene's germline CDR1 is SGHTA and CDR2 FQGNSA. V trimming: 6 bases; J trimming: 5 bases; junction bases outside the gene matches: 3. CDR3 length: 13 amino acids. The CDR3 here is CASSSDRGETQYF. In nucleotides, the CDR3 is TGTGCCAGCAGTTCGGACAGGGGGGAGACCCAGTACTTC.

There are many counts of this clonotype. The rearrangement uses TRBV12-3 or TRBV12-4 and TRBJ2-5; D unclear. Trimming took off 3 bases at V and 6 bases at J, with 8 bases between the two ends. The CDR3 has 12 amino acids. The CDR3 nucleotides read TGTGCCAGCAGTTTCGAGAGGAAGACCCAGTACTTC. Translation gives CASSFERKTQYF.

This clonotype has at least ten counts. The V gene is TRBV29-1, the J gene TRBJ2-7; tentative D call: TRBD1 (7 bases). CDR1 and CDR2 from the germline V gene are SQVTM and ANQGSEA. V was cut by 0 bases and J by 8 bases, with 14 bases left in between. The length of the CDR3 is 13 residues. CDR3 protein: CSVEEGRGDKQYF. CDR3 coding DNA: TGCAGCGTTGAAGAGGGCAGGGGGGACAAGCAGTACTTC.

This chain uses TRBV2 with TRBJ2-3, with 7 nucleotides matching TRBD2. The junction had 9 bases not matched to a gene; V was cut back by 3 bases and J by 12 bases. Germline CDR1 reads SNHLY; CDR2 reads FYNNEI. There are 13 residues in the CDR3. CDR3 amino acids: CASSEESSGPQYF. CDR3 bases: TGTGCCAGCAGTGAGGAGTCTAGCGGACCCCAGTATTTT. The full variable domain, its missing parts supplied by reference TRBV2 and TRBJ2-3, is EPEVTQTPSHQVTQMGQEVILRCVPISNHLYFYWYRQILGQKVEFLVSFYNNEISEKSEIFDDQFSVERPDGSNFTLKIRSTKLEDSAMYFCASSEESSGPQYFGPGTRLTVL.

Worth noting for this clonotype: One junction end does not reproduce the germline sequence, and a read error may be involved. The CDR3 DNA sequence: TGTGCCACCAACAGAGTCGCGTCGAGGACCCAGTACTTC. It codes for CATNRVASRTQYF. The chain recombines TRBV15 with TRBJ2-5; D unresolved. The CDR3 runs 13 residues. Germline V gene lookup returns CDR1 LNHNV and CDR2 YYDKDF (reference sequence).

This clonotype was picked up many times. V gene TRBV19 combines with J gene TRBJ1-1, with 8 bases lining up with TRBD1. Per germline, CDR1 LNHDA and CDR2 SQIVND (reference sequence). V lost 6 bases, J lost 2 bases, and 14 bases stayed unmatched. There are 17 residues in the CDR3. The chain's CDR3 is CASRGQVLLGRNTEAFF. In DNA form, the CDR3 reads TGTGCCAGTAGGGGACAGGTTCTTTTGGGGCGCAACACTGAAGCTTTCTTT.

The rearrangement joins TRBV30 to TRBJ1-5, with a possible D match to TRBD1 (6 bases). The CDR3 is made up of 15 amino acids. V was trimmed by 2 bases and J by 6 bases, leaving 17 bases between them. CDR1 and CDR2 (germline): GTSNPN, SVGIG (reference sequence). CDR3 residues: CAWSSPEWGAQPQHF. In DNA form, the CDR3 reads TGTGCCTGGAGTTCCCCTGAGTGGGGGGCTCAGCCCCAGCATTTT.

This clonotype was found many times. The chain joins TRBV29-1 to TRBJ1-1; 10 positions agree with TRBD1. Germline CDR1 reads SQVTM; CDR2 reads ANQGSEA. Trimming removed 7 bases from V and 4 bases from J; junction bases left unmatched: 3. The CDR3 loop spans 12 amino acids. CDR3 loop: CSAWTGGTEAFF. CDR3 coding DNA: TGCAGCGCCTGGACAGGGGGCACTGAAGCTTTCTTT.

This clonotype has ten or more counts. The gene calls are TRBV20-1 and TRBJ2-1, with TRBD2 identical over 12 bases. The CDR3 totals 15 residues. Germline-derived CDR1 and CDR2 are DFQATT and SNEGSKA (reference sequence). The V segment lost 6 bases and the J segment 4 bases; nucleotides outside the gene matches: 7. CDR3 in amino acids: CSAQTSGGSYNEQFF. DNA of the CDR3: TGCAGTGCCCAGACTAGCGGGGGATCGTACAATGAGCAGTTCTTC.

Concerning this clonotype: A clone one base away is much larger, so this may be a read error. This sequence joins TRBV13 and TRBJ1-4; 12 bases match TRBD1. This CDR3 contains 15 residues. The J segment lost 8 bases and the V segment lost 7 bases, leaving 8 bases of the junction unmatched. CDR1 PRHDT and CDR2 FYEKMQ come from the germline V gene (reference sequence). CDR3 bases: TGTGCCAGCAACCCAAGGGGGACAGGGGGCGAAAAACTGTTTTTT. It yields the protein CASNPRGTGGEKLFF.

The chain recombines TRBV2 with TRBJ1-3; TRBD1 might be the D (5 bases). The CDR3 has 15 amino acids. V lost 10 bases and J lost 0, with 16 bases in between. Germline V lookup: CDR1 SNHLY, CDR2 FYNNEI. CDR3: CATPKGRHSGNTIYF. Here the CDR3 DNA reads TGTGCCACCCCAAAGGGGAGGCACTCTGGAAACACCATATATTTT.

There are many counts of this clonotype. V is TRBV5-1 and J is TRBJ2-6, with D tentatively TRBD1 (6 bases). The germline V and J ends were trimmed by 0 bases and 0 bases, with 13 bases remaining between them. Germline-derived CDR1 and CDR2 are SGHRS and YFSETQ. CDR3 length: 18 amino acids. The CDR3 DNA is TGCGCCAGCAGCTTGGATAGGACAGACCGCTCTGGGGCCAACGTCCTGACTTTC. This gives the protein CASSLDRTDRSGANVLTF.

The sample holds many counts of this clonotype. This sequence joins TRBV20-1 and TRBJ2-1, with 9 positions matching TRBD2. The CDR3 consists of 16 residues. Per the germline V gene, CDR1 is DFQATT and CDR2 is SNEGSKA (reference sequence). The V gene end was trimmed by 3 bases and the J gene end by 3 bases; junction bases not matched to a gene: 9. CDR3 sequence reads: CSASYAGGSIYNEQFF. The DNA for the CDR3 is TGCAGTGCTAGTTACGCGGGGGGGTCTATCTACAATGAGCAGTTCTTC.

The table lists this clonotype with many counts. This rearrangement joins TRBV29-1 to TRBJ1-2; D call uncertain. Germline V gene sequence: CDR1 SQVTM, CDR2 ANQGSEA. CDR3 length: 15 residues. V was shortened by 8 bases and J by 0 bases, with 19 bases between the two germline ends. The CDR3 loop reads CSTRGDALANYGYTF. CDR3 coding DNA: TGCAGCACAAGAGGCGATGCGCTAGCTAACTATGGCTACACCTTC.

The rearrangement links TRBV19 to TRBJ2-1; 12 nucleotides match TRBD2. The CDR3 sequence is 16 residues long. Germline V gene data show CDR1 as LNHDA and CDR2 as SQIVND (reference sequence). The V segment lost 6 bases and the J segment 0 bases; nucleotides outside the gene matches: 3. This CDR3 reads CASSLAGGYSYNEQFF. CDR3 nucleotides: TGTGCCAGTAGCCTAGCGGGGGGGTACTCCTACAATGAGCAGTTCTTC.

This clonotype was seen ten or more times. The rearrangement links TRBV7-8 to TRBJ2-1; 9 nucleotides match TRBD1. CDR3 size: 15 residues. V was pared by 5 bases and J by 5 bases, with 7 bases of the junction left unmatched. Germline V gene lookup returns CDR1 SGHVS and CDR2 FQNEAQ. The CDR3 spells CASSTQGQGNNEQFF. The CDR3 DNA is TGTGCCAGCAGCACACAAGGACAGGGGAACAATGAGCAGTTCTTC. The full variable domain, rest sourced from reference TRBV7-8 and TRBJ2-1, is GAGVSQSPRYKVAKRGQDVALRCDPISGHVSLFWYQQALGQGPEFLTYFQNEAQLDKSGLPSDRFFAERPEGSVSTLKIQRTQQEDSAVYLCASSTQGQGNNEQFFGPGTRLTVL.

This clonotype was counted ten times or more. V and J are TRBV29-1 and TRBJ1-1, with 10 bases matching TRBD1. This CDR3 has 13 residues. Per the germline V gene, CDR1 is SQVTM and CDR2 is ANQGSEA. V shed 7 bases and J 2 bases; nucleotides not matched to a gene: 4. CDR3 DNA sequence: TGCAGCGCTCGGACAGGGGGAAACACTGAAGCTTTCTTT. The encoded protein is CSARTGGNTEAFF.

The chain employs TRBV14 and TRBJ2-5; D gene ambiguous. The V gene's germline CDR1 is SGHDN and CDR2 FVKESK. The CDR3 length is 13 residues. Trimming pared 0 bases from V and 4 bases from J, leaving 6 bases between. The CDR3 spells CASSQDVRETQYF. The CDR3 DNA follows: TGTGCCAGCAGCCAAGATGTACGAGAGACCCAGTACTTC. Combining the CDR3 with reference TRBV14 and TRBJ2-5 gives the whole variable domain EAGVTQFPSHSVIEKGQTVTLRCDPISGHDNLYWYRRVMGKEIKFLLHFVKESKQDESGMPNNRFLAERTGGTYSTLKVQPAELEDSGVYFCASSQDVRETQYFGPGTRLLVL.

This clonotype was recorded at least ten times. The V and J genes are TRBV2 and TRBJ2-7, with D possibly matching TRBD1 (5 bases). The CDR3 has 14 residues. Per the germline V gene, CDR1 is SNHLY and CDR2 is FYNNEI. Trimming removed 4 bases at V and 2 bases at J, with 12 bases between. The CDR3 nucleotides read TGTGCCAGCAGTGGGGGCAGGGCCCCCTACGAGCAGTACTTC. This translates into CASSGGRAPYEQYF.